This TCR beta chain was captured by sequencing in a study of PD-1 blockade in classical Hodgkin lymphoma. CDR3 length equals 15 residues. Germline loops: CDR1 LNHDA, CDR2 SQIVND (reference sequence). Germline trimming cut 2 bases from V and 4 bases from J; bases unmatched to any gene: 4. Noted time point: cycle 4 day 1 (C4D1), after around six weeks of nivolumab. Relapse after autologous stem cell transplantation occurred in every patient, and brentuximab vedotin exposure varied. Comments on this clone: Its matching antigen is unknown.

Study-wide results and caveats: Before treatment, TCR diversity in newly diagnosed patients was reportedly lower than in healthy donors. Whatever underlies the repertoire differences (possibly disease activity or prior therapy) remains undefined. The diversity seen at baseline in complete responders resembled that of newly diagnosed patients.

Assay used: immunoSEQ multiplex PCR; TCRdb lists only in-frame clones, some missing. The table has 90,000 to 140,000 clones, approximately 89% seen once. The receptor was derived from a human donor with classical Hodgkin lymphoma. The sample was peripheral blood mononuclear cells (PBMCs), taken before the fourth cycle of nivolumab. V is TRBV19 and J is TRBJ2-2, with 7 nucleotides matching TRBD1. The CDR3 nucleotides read TGTGCCAGTAGTATACCGACAGGGAGCACCGGGGAGCTGTTTTTT. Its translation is CASSIPTGSTGELFF.